A single sample gave rise to the 32 T cell receptor beta chains below, sequenced in a study of OX40 agonist ivuxolimab in advanced cancers. Library preparation employed the immunoSEQ multiplex PCR assay. Here the immuneACCESS table is served through TCRdb, limited to in-frame sequences with V and J called. Missing clones are a known gap in these copies; in checked studies unresolved V genes cover under half, and the rest lacks a known reason. This sample is represented by roughly 100,000 clones; 85% to 95% of them were singletons. The ten largest make up 0.25% to 0.3% of the sample. This specimen consisted of CD4+ or CD8+ T cells sorted from blood, obtained in a trial of the OX40 agonist ivuxolimab. The source is an adult with an advanced solid tumor such as melanoma, head and neck, liver or kidney cancer.

This chain joins TRBV30 and TRBJ1-1; D perhaps matches TRBD1 (5 bases). The CDR3 has 12 residues. V shed 5 bases and J shed 3 bases, with 10 bases lying between them. The germline V gene has CDR1 GTSNPN and CDR2 SVGIG (reference sequence). CDR3 sequence: CAWLGGDTEAFF. CDR3 bases: TGTGCCTGGCTTGGGGGTGACACTGAAGCTTTCTTT.

V gene TRBV9 combines with J gene TRBJ2-1, with 9 bases that match TRBD2. V lost 0 bases and J lost 6; bases outside the gene matches: 7. Germline values: CDR1 SGDLS, CDR2 YYNGEE. This CDR3 is built from 16 residues. CDR3 in amino acids: CASSVARTSDTNEQFF. The CDR3 DNA follows: TGTGCCAGCAGCGTAGCTCGGACTAGCGATACCAATGAGCAGTTCTTC.

J is TRBJ1-3 and V is TRBV18, with D unclear. This CDR3 comprises 14 residues. The germline V gene has CDR1 KGHSH and CDR2 LQKENI. V gave up 2 bases and J gave up 4 bases, with 9 bases separating them. CDR3 in amino acids: CASSPAGEGNTIYF. The CDR3 nucleotides read TGTGCCAGCTCACCAGCAGGAGAAGGAAACACCATATATTTT.

Worth noting for this clone: The junction and the germline gene differ at one end; a read error may be behind it. CDR3 nucleotide sequence: TGTGCCAGCAGTGAACGGGGCAGCAACTATGGCTGCACCTTC. It encodes CASSERGSNYGCTF. This sequence joins TRBV2 and TRBJ1-2; D perhaps matches TRBD1 (5 bases). The V gene's germline CDR1 is SNHLY and CDR2 FYNNEI. The CDR3 has 14 amino acids.

This clone was picked up one time. This chain joins TRBV29-1 and TRBJ2-1; 10 bases match TRBD2. CDR1 is SQVTM, CDR2 ANQGSEA, per germline. With 1 base clipped from V and 8 bases from J, the junction kept 8 bases outside the gene matches. The CDR3 is 15 residues long. CDR3 DNA: TGCAGCGTTGAAGGGTTTCTAGCGGGAGTGGATGAGCAGTTCTTC. Translation gives CSVEGFLAGVDEQFF.

The chain joins TRBV27 to TRBJ1-1; a weak D match, TRBD1 (5 bases). The V end was cut by 3 bases, the J end by 7 bases, with 9 bases between. The V gene's germline CDR1 is MNHEY and CDR2 SMNVEV (reference sequence). The CDR3 extends over 12 amino acids. CDR3 nucleotides: TGTGCCAGCAGTTTCCGGGACGGTGAAGCTTTCTTT. Encoded protein: CASSFRDGEAFF.

V usage is TRBV7-3 and J usage is TRBJ2-2; no definite D call. Per germline, CDR1 SGHTA and CDR2 FQGTGA. Trimming pared 5 bases from V and 2 bases from J, leaving 15 bases between. The CDR3 has 16 residues. CDR3 nucleotide sequence: TGTGCCAGCAGCATGCAGCCGGCCGGTAACACCGGGGAGCTGTTTTTT. Translation: CASSMQPAGNTGELFF.

With respect to this clone: Other DNA sequences of this sample code for an identical CDR3. The chain uses TRBV5-1 and TRBJ2-5; D perhaps matches TRBD1 (5 bases). The CDR3 totals 14 residues. The V and J ends lost 0 bases and 1 base respectively, with 7 bases between them. Germline-derived CDR1 and CDR2 are SGHRS and YFSETQ. The CDR3 DNA reads as TGCGCCAGCAGCTTGGGAGACAGCCAAGAGACCCAGTACTTC. Translated: CASSLGDSQETQYF.

The rearrangement joins TRBV30 to TRBJ2-7; D ambiguous. V dropped 1 base and J dropped 0 bases, with 13 bases sitting between them. The CDR3 has 15 amino acids. From germline, CDR1 is GTSNPN and CDR2 SVGIG (reference sequence). CDR3 protein: CAWSGGPLSSYEQYF. DNA for the CDR3: TGTGCCTGGAGTGGAGGTCCCCTTAGCTCCTACGAGCAGTACTTC.

J is TRBJ1-4 and V is TRBV5-1; D possibly corresponds to TRBD1 (5 bases). Trimming pared 4 bases from V and 12 bases from J, leaving 13 bases between. This CDR3 has 12 residues. Germline V CDR1 and CDR2: SGHRS, YFSETQ. In DNA form, the CDR3 reads TGCGCCAGCAGCCACTCGGTGGGGCAACTGTTTTTT. Its protein is CASSHSVGQLFF. The full variable domain, with the rest looked up from reference TRBV5-1 and TRBJ1-4, is KAGVTQTPRYLIKTRGQQVTLSCSPISGHRSVSWYQQTPGQGLQFLFEYFSETQRNKGNFPGRFSGRQFSNSRSEMNVSTLELGDSALYLCASSHSVGQLFFGSGTQLSVL.

The chain joins TRBV5-5 to TRBJ1-2; D call uncertain. Deletions cut 0 bases from V and 5 bases from J, with 11 bases between. Germline V gene lookup returns CDR1 SGHKS and CDR2 YYEKEE (reference sequence). The CDR3 loop spans 14 amino acids. Here the CDR3 reads CASSLALQTYGYTF. DNA of the CDR3: TGTGCCAGCAGCTTGGCCTTACAGACATATGGCTACACCTTC.

Only a few counts were recorded for this clone. CDR3 in amino acids: CASSATPPFTDTQYF. Written as DNA, the CDR3 is TGTGCCAGCAGTGCGACGCCACCCTTCACAGATACGCAGTATTTT. This chain joins TRBV6-1 and TRBJ2-3; D is unclear. The length of the CDR3 is 15 residues. The V end was cut by 4 bases, the J end by 2 bases, with 13 bases between. Germline lookup yields CDR1 MNHNS and CDR2 SASEGT.

The V call is TRBV6-1, the J call TRBJ1-1; D might be TRBD1 (6 bases). From germline, CDR1 is MNHNS and CDR2 SASEGT. Trimming stripped 9 bases from V and 1 base from J, with 12 bases between. The CDR3 is 13 residues long. DNA of the CDR3: TGTGCCAGTCAGGGGCCTCGGAACACTGAAGCTTTCTTT. Translating it yields CASQGPRNTEAFF.

The chain carries TRBV11-2 and TRBJ2-3; 10 bases map to TRBD1. Germline-derived CDR1 and CDR2 are SGHAT and FQNNGV. CDR3 length: 15 residues. J gave up 7 bases and V 4 bases, and 8 bases lay outside the gene matches. CDR3 DNA: TGTGCCAGCAGCTCGCGGGACAGGGGTAGGAATACGCAGTATTTT. It is translated as CASSSRDRGRNTQYF. Full variable domain (missing parts from reference TRBV11-2 and TRBJ2-3): EAGVAQSPRYKIIEKRQSVAFWCNPISGHATLYWYQQILGQGPKLLIQFQNNGVVDDSQLPKDRFSAERLKGVDSTLKIQPAKLEDSAVYLCASSSRDRGRNTQYFGPGTRLTVL.

This clone was recorded only once. The chain combines TRBV6-5 with TRBJ2-3; D is unclear. Deletions cut 6 bases from V and 2 bases from J, with 3 bases between. The V gene's germline CDR1 is MNHEY and CDR2 SVGAGI. There are 11 residues in the CDR3. The CDR3: CASRITDTQYF. The CDR3, as DNA: TGTGCCAGCAGGATCACAGATACGCAGTATTTT.

The chain joins TRBV4-2 to TRBJ2-6, with a possible D match to TRBD2 (7 bases). Per the germline V gene, CDR1 is LGHNA and CDR2 is YNFKEQ. Trimming stripped 3 bases from V and 0 bases from J, with 18 bases between. CDR3 size: 19 residues. CDR3 in DNA: TGTGCCAGCAGCCAGGGCGGGGGCCGTTACGGCTCTGGGGCCAACGTCCTGACTTTC. It encodes CASSQGGGRYGSGANVLTF.

The V gene is TRBV28, the J gene TRBJ2-4, with D perhaps TRBD1 (5 bases). The CDR3 is 14 amino acids. Trimming left V 5 bases short and J 1 base short, with 9 bases between. CDR1 is MDHEN, CDR2 SYDVKM, per germline. The CDR3 protein is CASSKGAAKNIQYF. The CDR3 nucleotides are TGTGCCAGCAGTAAAGGGGCGGCCAAAAACATTCAGTACTTC.

The V gene is TRBV28, the J gene TRBJ2-5; unclear D gene. Germline CDR1 is MDHEN and CDR2 is SYDVKM. The CDR3 has 11 residues. V lost 3 bases and J lost 4, with 3 bases in between. CDR3: CASSFRETQYF. The CDR3, as DNA: TGTGCCAGCAGTTTTAGAGAGACCCAGTACTTC.

Notes on this clone: Other DNA sequences from this sample encode an identical CDR3 as well. J is TRBJ1-5 and V is TRBV9, with D tentatively TRBD1 (6 bases). CDR1 and CDR2 (germline): SGDLS, YYNGEE. V shed 4 bases and J shed 7 bases, with 12 bases lying between them. The CDR3 is made up of 13 amino acids. The CDR3 reads CASSPTGGQPQHF. CDR3 DNA: TGTGCCAGCAGCCCCACGGGGGGCCAGCCCCAGCATTTT. Based on the CDR3 plus reference TRBV9 and TRBJ1-5, the full variable domain is DSGVTQTPKHLITATGQRVTLRCSPRSGDLSVYWYQQSLDQGLQFLIQYYNGEERAKGNILERFSAQQFPDLHSELNLSSLELGDSALYFCASSPTGGQPQHFGDGTRLSIL.

V usage is TRBV19 and J usage is TRBJ1-1; 8 bases agree with TRBD1. In germline, CDR1 is LNHDA, CDR2 SQIVND (reference sequence). CDR3 length: 14 residues. The junction had 6 bases not matched to a gene; V was cut back by 3 bases and J by 6 bases. CDR3 sequence: CASSMDRAGAEAFF. CDR3 coding DNA: TGTGCCAGTAGTATGGACAGGGCAGGAGCTGAAGCTTTCTTT.

This clone was seen more than once but under ten times. The V call is TRBV28, the J call TRBJ2-3; D uncertain. V was pared by 2 bases and J by 4 bases, with 4 bases between. The CDR3 loop spans 12 amino acids. CDR1 and CDR2 (germline): MDHEN, SYDVKM. CDR3 in DNA: TGTGCCAGCAGTTTAATCTCAGATACGCAGTATTTT. Translated, it gives CASSLISDTQYF.

This clone turned up a few times. The chain links TRBV2 to TRBJ1-1, with D unclear. The CDR3 contains 13 residues. The germline V gene encodes CDR1 SNHLY and CDR2 FYNNEI. The V end lost 3 bases, the J end lost 3 bases, and 8 bases lay between the germline ends. The CDR3 region has the DNA TGTGCCAGCAGTGATTGGAGGGACACTGAAGCTTTCTTT. Amino acids: CASSDWRDTEAFF.

The chain combines TRBV7-8 with TRBJ2-1; D unresolved. The CDR3 runs to 19 residues. The germline V gene encodes CDR1 SGHVS and CDR2 FQNEAQ. V gave up 1 base and J gave up 4 bases, with 23 bases separating them. Here the CDR3 reads CASSLGTLSRKGSYNEQFF. Written as DNA, the CDR3 is TGTGCCAGCAGCTTAGGAACCCTTTCTAGGAAGGGATCATACAATGAGCAGTTCTTC.

This chain connects TRBV6-5 to TRBJ2-1; TRBD2 matches 11 bases. Germline trimming cut 0 bases from V and 8 bases from J; bases unmatched to any gene: 6. This CDR3 is 16 amino acids long. Germline values: CDR1 MNHEY, CDR2 SVGAGI. Here the CDR3 DNA reads TGTGCCAGCAGTTACTCAGGTAGCGGGGGGGAATATGAGCAGTTCTTC. It is translated as CASSYSGSGGEYEQFF.

This sequence joins TRBV14 and TRBJ1-2, with TRBD1 identical over 7 bases. In germline, CDR1 is SGHDN, CDR2 FVKESK. The length of the CDR3 is 18 residues. After removal of 4 bases from V and 1 base from J, the junction contained 15 bases not matched to a gene. CDR3 region: CASSLSWDRRPNNYGYTF. The DNA of the CDR3 is TGTGCCAGCAGCCTCTCTTGGGACAGACGCCCGAATAACTATGGCTACACCTTC.

The CDR3 bases are TGTGCCTGGAGAGAAACTAGCGGGGGGGCCAATGAGCAGTTCTTC. Translating it yields CAWRETSGGANEQFF. The J gene is TRBJ2-1, the V gene TRBV30; 13 bases match TRBD2. The CDR3 runs to 15 residues. CDR1 is GTSNPN, CDR2 SVGIG, per germline (reference sequence). With V trimmed by 3 bases and J by 6 bases, 5 bases remained unmatched.

Regarding this clone: The identical CDR3 is also encoded by other nucleotide sequences in the sample. V is TRBV6-5 and J is TRBJ1-1; tentatively, D is TRBD1 (5 bases). V was trimmed by 0 bases and J by 5 bases, leaving 7 bases between them. The CDR3 consists of 13 residues. Germline V CDR1 and CDR2: MNHEY, SVGAGI. CDR3 sequence: CASSYSRGTEAFF. The CDR3 DNA reads as TGTGCCAGCAGTTACTCACGGGGGACTGAAGCTTTCTTT.

The chain employs TRBV30 and TRBJ1-3; 7 nucleotides line up with TRBD1. The CDR3 contains 17 residues. With V trimmed by 0 bases and J by 0 bases, 8 bases remained unmatched. The germline V gene encodes CDR1 GTSNPN and CDR2 SVGIG (reference sequence). CDR3 sequence reads: CAWSVRQGLYSGNTIYF. CDR3 nucleotides: TGTGCCTGGAGTGTAAGACAGGGCCTATACTCTGGAAACACCATATATTTT. Based on the CDR3 plus reference TRBV30 and TRBJ1-3, the full variable domain is SQTIHQWPATLVQPVGSPLSLECTVEGTSNPNLYWYRQAAGRGLQLLFYSVGIGQISSEVPQNLSASRPQDRQFILSSKKLLLSDSGFYLCAWSVRQGLYSGNTIYFGEGSWLTVV.

The CDR3 nucleotides read TGTGCCAGCAGCCCGGCCGAAAACGGGCAGCCCCAGCATTTT. This encodes CASSPAENGQPQHF. The genes are TRBV7-3 and TRBJ1-5; D not resolved. Germline CDR1 and CDR2: SGHTA and FQGTGA. This CDR3 spans 14 amino acids. Trimming took 5 bases from V and 7 from J, leaving 15 bases between them.

The chain links TRBV2 to TRBJ2-7, with D unclear. Germline CDR1 reads SNHLY; CDR2 reads FYNNEI. This CDR3 has 12 amino acids. V gave up 10 bases and J gave up 7 bases, with 17 bases separating them. The DNA for the CDR3 is TGTGCCACCAAGTCAGTCCGGAGAGAGCAGTACGTC. The encoded protein is CATKSVRREQYV.

This clone came up a few times. The genes are TRBV6-1 and TRBJ1-3, with 7 bases fitting TRBD1. Germline trimming cut 6 bases from V and 3 bases from J; bases unmatched to any gene: 5. Germline assignment: CDR1 MNHNS and CDR2 SASEGT. The CDR3 covers 14 residues. The CDR3 DNA reads TGTGCCAGCAGGCCTACAGGGGTTGGAAACACCATATATTTT. Its protein is CASRPTGVGNTIYF.

In its sample, this clone was seen once. This rearrangement joins TRBV30 to TRBJ1-5, with a tentative D call TRBD1 (5 bases). The germline gives CDR1 GTSNPN, CDR2 SVGIG (reference sequence). The CDR3 is made up of 15 amino acids. The V and J ends lost 4 bases and 2 bases respectively, with 15 bases between them. CDR3: CAWMTPGRGNQPQHF. CDR3 DNA: TGTGCCTGGATGACTCCAGGGCGCGGCAATCAGCCCCAGCATTTT.